Detailed here is one T cell receptor beta chain. This entry belongs to a study of shared clonotypes between healthy human individuals. Using immunoSEQ multiplex PCR, the repertoire was profiled, and TCRdb retains in-frame clones only, with some absent. The sample has roughly 2 million clones, approximately 94% seen once; the top ten hold roughly 0.13%. All the donors were Caucasian adults who lived in Nashville, Tennessee. The CDR3 has 16 amino acids. Germline values: CDR1 LNHDA, CDR2 SQIVND (reference sequence). V lost 5 bases and J lost 1, with 17 bases in between. Source material: naive CD4+ T cells sorted from blood. As to subset: CD45RA+ positively selected. The J gene is TRBJ1-1, the V gene TRBV19; maybe TRBD1 (5 bases). This clonotype was obtained from a man aged 18 to 30 in good health. The CDR3 bases are TGTGCCAGTAGTGGATCCCGGGGGGGATCGAACACTGAAGCTTTCTTT. This sequence encodes CASSGSRGGSNTEAFF.